This T cell receptor beta chain was documented in a study of blood T cells in healthy people across ages. This clonotype has just a few counts. What it binds is unknown. Germline-derived CDR1 and CDR2 are SQVTM and ANQGSEA. This CDR3 comprises 11 residues. Between the trimmed V and J ends, which lost 3 bases and 8 bases, there was a span of 10 bases. Study-level findings and limits: The unknown donor CMV status may have confounded expanded clonotype changes. Higher diversity, along with more naive CD4+ cells, distinguished long-lived donors from aged donors.

The second PCR ran about 6 to 12 cycles with a sample-barcoded 5' primer and J-beta primers. TCRdb called the 5' RACE reads again in MiXCR, with one record for every CDR3 protein. The sample lists about 570,000 distinct CDR3 sequences, approximately 27% occurring once. The sequencing input was blood. This sequence originates from an older woman in good health. V usage is TRBV29-1 and J usage is TRBJ1-2; D remains ambiguous. The CDR3 region has the DNA TGCAGCGTTGACTCCGTTGGAGGCTACACCTTC. This translates into CSVDSVGGYTF.